Sequencing of this T cell receptor (beta chain) was carried out in a study of cytomegalovirus exposure and HLA in healthy donors. The overall study: A preliminary data release comprised tens of millions of unique TCRs obtained from HLA-typed donors. Study results and caveats: A later analysis reportedly found fewer N-insertions in an Asian-associated ancestry cluster than the roughly 670-donor mean. Accounts indicate the classifier identified cytomegalovirus status with strong specificity and sensitivity.

Use of 60 Vbeta and 13 Jbeta primers characterized the PCR. Profiled with immunoSEQ multiplex PCR; TCRdb holds only in-frame clones, not every one. The sample shows approximately 79,000 clones, 60% to 85% of them seen only once. The donors (healthy individuals) were bone marrow donors. About this clone: The target antigen is unknown.

The TCR sequence derives from a woman aged 35 to 49 in good health and CMV-seropositive. The sequencing sample was made of PBMCs.

CDR3 amino acids: CASSLLAEGAGELFF. The CDR3 DNA reads as TGTGCCAGCAGTTTACTAGCGGAGGGGGCCGGGGAGCTGTTTTTT. The chain has TRBV27 and TRBJ2-2; D may be TRBD2 (7 bases). This CDR3 contains 15 residues. Deletions cut 2 bases from V and 6 bases from J, with 13 bases between. CDR1 and CDR2 (germline): MNHEY, SMNVEV (reference sequence).